This TCR beta chain derives from a study of T-cell reconstitution after alpha-beta-depleted transplantation in children. The trim removed 3 bases at V and 7 bases at J, leaving 13 bases unmatched. Germline CDR1 is SGDLS and CDR2 is YYNGEE. The CDR3 consists of 18 residues. The library targeted TCRbeta and was prepared with unique molecular identifiers. TCRdb processed the PCR reads anew with MiXCR; each CDR3 protein has one entry. The table shows around 200,000 distinct CDR3 sequences, with roughly 9% occurring only once. The chain combines TRBV9 with TRBJ2-5, with 15 bases lining up with TRBD2. Sequenced here: PBMCs from the stem cell graft donor, sampled from the stem cell graft. The receptor's source is a human donor who donated a stem cell graft to a child with acute lymphoblastic leukemia. DNA for the CDR3: TGTGCCAGCAGCGCAGGACTAGCGGGGGGGCCCATCGAAGGGACCCAGTACTTC. Its translation is CASSAGLAGGPIEGTQYF.